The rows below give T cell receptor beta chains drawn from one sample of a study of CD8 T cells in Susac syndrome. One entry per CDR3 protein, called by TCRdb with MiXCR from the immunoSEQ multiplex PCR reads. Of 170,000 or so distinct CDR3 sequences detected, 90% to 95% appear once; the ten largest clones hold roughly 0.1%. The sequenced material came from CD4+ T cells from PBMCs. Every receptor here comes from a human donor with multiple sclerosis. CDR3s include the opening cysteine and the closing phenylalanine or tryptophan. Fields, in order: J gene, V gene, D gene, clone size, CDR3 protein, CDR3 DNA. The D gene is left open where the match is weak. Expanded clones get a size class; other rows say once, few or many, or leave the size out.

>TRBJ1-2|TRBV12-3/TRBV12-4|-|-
CASASGFNYGYTF
TGTGCCAGCGCCTCAGGGTTCAACTATGGCTACACCTTC
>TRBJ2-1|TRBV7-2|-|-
CASSFNRDNEQFF
TGTGCCAGCAGCTTTAATAGGGACAATGAGCAGTTCTTC
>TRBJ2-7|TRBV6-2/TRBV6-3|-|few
CASTDYGAHYEQYF
TGTGCCAGCACCGACTACGGAGCCCACTACGAGCAGTACTTC
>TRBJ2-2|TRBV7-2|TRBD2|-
CASIPERTSGELFF
TGTGCCAGCATCCCAGAGCGGACTAGCGGGGAGCTGTTTTTT
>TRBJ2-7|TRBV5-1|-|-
CASSLNFYEQYF
TGCGCCAGCAGCTTGAACTTCTACGAGCAGTACTTC
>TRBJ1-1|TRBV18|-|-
CASSPGYSEMNTEAFF
TGTGCCAGCTCACCAGGTTATTCGGAGATGAACACTGAAGCTTTCTTT
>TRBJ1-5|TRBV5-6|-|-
CASSLQGMRPQHF
TGTGCCAGCAGCTTGCAGGGGATGCGGCCCCAGCATTTT
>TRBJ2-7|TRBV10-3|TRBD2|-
CATSVAGGDNEQYF
TGTGCCACTTCCGTAGCGGGAGGGGACAACGAGCAGTACTTC
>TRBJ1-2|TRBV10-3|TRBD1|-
CAISDRGRQDGYTF
TGTGCCATCAGTGACAGGGGGCGTCAGGATGGCTACACCTTC
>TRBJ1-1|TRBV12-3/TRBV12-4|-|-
CASSLRSEAFF
TGTGCCAGCAGTTTAAGGTCTGAAGCTTTCTTT
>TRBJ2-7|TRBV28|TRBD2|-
CASSLAGGTYEQYF
TGTGCCAGCAGTTTAGCGGGAGGGACCTACGAGCAGTACTTC
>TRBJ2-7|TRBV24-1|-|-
CATSDSHSYEQYF
TGTGCCACCAGTGATTCCCACTCCTACGAGCAGTACTTC